The sample holds a few counts of the clone carrying this T cell receptor beta chain. The antigen is unknown. The sample is drawn from a study of T-cell memory formation after mild COVID-19. Study background: The study found TCR clusters largely donor specific. Study findings and constraints: Day 15 to 85 contractors were CD4/CD8 balanced; later expanders leaned CD4+. Mainly CM and EM harbored the contracting CD4+ clones; mainly EMRA harbored the CD8+ ones. Prior to infection, memory already included some responding clones, suggesting cross-reactive memory joined.

CDR3 size: 16 residues. The V and J ends lost 3 bases and 6 bases respectively, with 18 bases between them. The V gene's germline CDR1 is SGHTA and CDR2 FQGNSA. TCRdb recomputed calls from the 5' RACE reads with MiXCR, one row per CDR3 protein. The data hold a few hundred thousand distinct CDR3 sequences, with 25% to 30% observed a single time. This chain joins TRBV7-2 and TRBJ2-1, with a tentative D call TRBD2 (6 bases). The sequencing input was PBMCs or a T cell subset sorted from them (not recorded which). The sequence derives from an adult woman who had mild COVID-19 (a few samples of this study predate the infection). Cell type and time point are not known. The chain's CDR3 is CASSLTRLGGGNEQFF. The CDR3 coding sequence is TGTGCCAGCAGCTTGACCCGACTAGGCGGAGGCAATGAGCAGTTCTTC.